The TCR beta chain under discussion was sequenced for a study of human T cells and chemical hapten exposure. For the study at large: Yields of TCR per sample differed, chiefly owing to small differences in pooled library volume.

The authors extracted total RNA from unfractionated whole blood. Individual cDNA molecules received unique molecular identifiers in the library. TCRdb fed the 5' RACE reads into MiXCR, producing one record per CDR3 protein. Found here are 95,000 to 120,000 distinct CDR3 sequences, approximately 19% of them singletons; the top ten hold around 2.7%. CDR3 size: 15 residues. Germline CDR1 reads WSHSY; CDR2 reads SAAADI. With 3 bases clipped from V and 5 bases from J, the junction kept 8 bases outside the gene matches. This receptor was obtained from a human donor in good health. The chain employs TRBV10-2 and TRBJ1-1; 8 nucleotides agree with TRBD1. CDR3 protein: CASSDPTGGGTEAFF. The CDR3, as DNA: TGCGCCAGCAGTGATCCAACAGGGGGTGGGACTGAAGCTTTCTTT.